One sample yielded the 19 T cell receptor beta chains listed below, sequenced in a study of beta chain features in type 1 diabetes. The sequenced template was cDNA made from the entire isolated RNA. TCRdb keeps only in-frame clones here, not all; method: immunoSEQ multiplex PCR. The profile shows under 450,000 clones, approximately 13% of them singletons. Sequencing was performed on naive CD4+ T cells from blood. All receptors come from a man younger than 45 in good health.

The gene calls are TRBV7-6 and TRBJ1-5; possibly TRBD1 for D (5 bases). This CDR3 has 14 amino acids. V gave up 4 bases and J gave up 4 bases, with 11 bases separating them. Germline V gene data show CDR1 as SGHVS and CDR2 as FNYEAQ. As DNA, the CDR3 is TGTGCCAGCAGCTCGGGGCTAGGTAATCAGCCCCAGCATTTT. Amino acid sequence: CASSSGLGNQPQHF. Together with reference TRBV7-6 and TRBJ1-5, the CDR3 gives the full variable domain: GAGVSQSPRYKVTKRGQDVALRCDPISGHVSLYWYRQALGQGPEFLTYFNYEAQQDKSGLPNDRFSAERPEGSISTLTIQRTEQRDSAMYRCASSSGLGNQPQHFGDGTRLSIL.

The genes are TRBV15 and TRBJ1-6; D gene unclear. The V gene's germline CDR1 is LNHNV and CDR2 YYDKDF (reference sequence). The CDR3 covers 12 residues. The V end was cut by 1 base, the J end by 13 bases, with 8 bases between. The CDR3 reads CATSRVPEPLHF. The CDR3 DNA follows: TGTGCCACCAGCAGAGTCCCCGAGCCCCTCCACTTT.

V usage is TRBV7-9 and J usage is TRBJ1-2; 10 bases map to TRBD1. With 5 bases clipped from V and 7 bases from J, the junction kept 13 bases outside the gene matches. The CDR3 consists of 16 residues. Germline loops: CDR1 SEHNR, CDR2 FQNEAQ (reference sequence). The CDR3 protein is CASSPGTGAAIGGYTF. The CDR3 DNA is TGTGCCAGCAGCCCCGGGACAGGGGCCGCCATCGGTGGCTACACCTTC.

This clone was counted many times. This chain links TRBV10-3 with TRBJ2-5, with 7 bases that match TRBD2. Losses at the gene ends were 4 bases for V and 2 bases for J; bases not matched to a gene: 4. The CDR3 runs 14 residues. The V gene's germline CDR1 is ENHRY and CDR2 SYGVKD. Here the CDR3 reads CAISGLAEQETQYF. The CDR3 DNA is TGTGCCATCAGTGGGCTAGCGGAACAAGAGACCCAGTACTTC.

In its sample, this clone was seen a few times. A read error may be the cause here, since a much bigger clone is one base away. CDR3 bases: TGTGCCAGCAGCTTAACCGGGGAGCTGTTTTTT. Protein product: CASSLTGELFF. The chain couples TRBV7-6 to TRBJ2-2, with D uncertain. Germline V lookup: CDR1 SGHVS, CDR2 FNYEAQ. The V end was cut by 2 bases, the J end by 5 bases, with 0 bases between. This CDR3 region has 11 residues.

The rearrangement joins TRBV28 to TRBJ1-2, with D possibly being TRBD1 (5 bases). CDR3 length equals 14 residues. Germline CDR1 MDHEN, CDR2 SYDVKM. V lost 7 bases, J lost 4 bases, and 16 bases lay in between. CDR3 amino acids: CASTRGRDFYGYTF. The CDR3 DNA is TGTGCCAGCACGCGTGGCAGGGACTTCTATGGCTACACCTTC.

This clone was found many times. The V call is TRBV14, the J call TRBJ2-1, with D possibly TRBD2 on 5 matching bases. CDR1 and CDR2 from the germline V gene are SGHDN and FVKESK. The ends were cut back, 7 bases at V and 8 bases at J, with 9 bases in the middle. The CDR3 totals 11 residues. CDR3 nucleotides: TGTGCCAGCAAAGCGAGGGATGAGCAGTTCTTC. This gives the protein CASKARDEQFF.

The table lists this clone with a few counts. CDR3 coding DNA: TGTGCCAGCAGGGAAATGGATGAGCAGTTCTTC. Its translation: CASREMDEQFF. The chain has TRBV2 and TRBJ2-1; D is uncertain. The CDR3 consists of 11 residues. CDR1 and CDR2 from the germline V gene are SNHLY and FYNNEI. V lost 6 bases to trimming and J lost 8 bases, with 8 bases between them.

This clone was detected only a few times. This chain uses TRBV7-9 with TRBJ2-1; unclear D gene. The ends were cut back, 1 base at V and 7 bases at J, with 8 bases in the middle. The CDR3 covers 13 residues. Germline V gene data show CDR1 as SEHNR and CDR2 as FQNEAQ (reference sequence). CDR3 nucleotides: TGTGCCAGCAGCTTAGTAGGTAGGAATGAGCAGTTCTTC. Its translation is CASSLVGRNEQFF.

This clone has just a few counts. The chain couples TRBV30 to TRBJ2-3; tentative D call: TRBD2 (6 bases). Between the trimmed V and J ends, which lost 0 bases and 2 bases, there was a span of 15 bases. Germline-derived CDR1 and CDR2 are GTSNPN and SVGIG (reference sequence). The CDR3 spans 16 residues. CDR3 nucleotides: TGTGCCTGGAGTGTTCGGGAGAATCAGGACACAGATACGCAGTATTTT. This encodes CAWSVRENQDTDTQYF.

The sample holds many counts of this clone. The same CDR3 arises from other DNA sequences in this sample as well. The rearrangement links TRBV7-9 to TRBJ2-3; perhaps D is TRBD1 or TRBD2 (5 bases each). CDR3 size: 12 residues. Per the germline V gene, CDR1 is SEHNR and CDR2 is FQNEAQ (reference sequence). The V end was cut by 6 bases, the J end by 4 bases, with 8 bases between. In DNA form, the CDR3 reads TGTGCCAGCAGGGGGGACCCAGATACGCAGTATTTT. Translated, it gives CASRGDPDTQYF. Full variable domain (remainder filled in from reference TRBV7-9 and TRBJ2-3): DTGVSQNPRHKITKRGQNVTFRCDPISEHNRLYWYRQTLGQGPEFLTYFQNEAQLEKSRLLSDRFSAERPKGSFSTLEIQRTEQGDSAMYLCASRGDPDTQYFGPGTRLTVL.

V gene TRBV9 combines with J gene TRBJ1-3; tentatively, D is TRBD1 (6 bases). The CDR3 is 16 amino acids. V was pared by 4 bases and J by 3 bases, with 17 bases between. The germline V gene has CDR1 SGDLS and CDR2 YYNGEE. The CDR3 protein is CASSTRQANRGNTIYF. The DNA of the CDR3 is TGTGCCAGCAGCACGAGACAGGCTAACCGTGGAAACACCATATATTTT.

The rearrangement uses TRBV2 and TRBJ1-6, with D maybe TRBD1 (6 bases). Trimming left V 7 bases short and J 7 bases short, with 14 bases between. The CDR3 is 14 residues long. Germline CDR1 reads SNHLY; CDR2 reads FYNNEI. The CDR3 protein is CASKLQGGNSPLHF. The CDR3 DNA sequence: TGTGCCAGCAAGCTACAGGGAGGGAATTCACCCCTCCACTTT.

This chain uses TRBV11-2 with TRBJ1-1; 8 bases fit TRBD1. Trimming at V came to 7 bases and at J to 2 bases, leaving 6 bases not matched to a gene. The CDR3 covers 14 residues. Germline V gives CDR1 SGHAT, CDR2 FQNNGV. CDR3 in DNA: TGTGCCAGCACGAGAGACAGGGGAAACACTGAAGCTTTCTTT. Translating gives CASTRDRGNTEAFF.

There are a few counts of this clone. The chain recombines TRBV7-2 with TRBJ2-1; D not certain. The CDR3 loop spans 14 amino acids. Germline CDR1 and CDR2: SGHTA and FQGNSA. Trimming stripped 1 base from V and 4 bases from J, with 8 bases between. The chain's CDR3 is CASSLESRYNEQFF. The CDR3, as DNA: TGTGCCAGCAGCTTAGAGTCTAGATACAATGAGCAGTTCTTC.

This clone was seen only a few times. The chain has TRBV2 and TRBJ2-6; no definite D call. This CDR3 has 15 amino acids. CDR1 and CDR2 from the germline V gene are SNHLY and FYNNEI. Trimming took off 2 bases at V and 0 bases at J, with 5 bases between the two ends. The CDR3 region is CASSERVSGANVLTF. DNA for the CDR3: TGTGCCAGCAGTGAAAGGGTCTCTGGGGCCAACGTCCTGACTTTC.

This chain connects TRBV10-3 to TRBJ2-7; unclear D gene. From germline, CDR1 is ENHRY and CDR2 SYGVKD. The germline V and J ends were trimmed by 2 bases and 1 base, with 12 bases remaining between them. This CDR3 is built from 15 residues. Written as DNA, the CDR3 is TGTGCCATCAGTGAGGGGCCAGTGGAGTCCTACGAGCAGTACTTC. It is translated as CAISEGPVESYEQYF.

This rearrangement joins TRBV6-6 to TRBJ2-5, with TRBD1 matching over 9 bases. This CDR3 has 15 residues. The V and J ends lost 1 base and 5 bases, in that order; junction bases with no gene match: 5. Germline values: CDR1 MNHNY, CDR2 SVGAGI (reference sequence). The CDR3 region is CASSYWTGDRETQYF. CDR3 DNA sequence: TGTGCCAGCAGTTACTGGACAGGGGACCGGGAGACCCAGTACTTC.

J is TRBJ2-3 and V is TRBV5-1; 10 bases are a match to TRBD1. Germline V gives CDR1 SGHRS, CDR2 YFSETQ. After removal of 4 bases from V and 8 bases from J, the junction contained 13 bases not matched to a gene. The CDR3 covers 16 residues. In nucleotides, the CDR3 is TGCGCCAGCAGCCAGGTCCGGGACAGGGGAACTGGTACGCAGTATTTT. Its translation is CASSQVRDRGTGTQYF.